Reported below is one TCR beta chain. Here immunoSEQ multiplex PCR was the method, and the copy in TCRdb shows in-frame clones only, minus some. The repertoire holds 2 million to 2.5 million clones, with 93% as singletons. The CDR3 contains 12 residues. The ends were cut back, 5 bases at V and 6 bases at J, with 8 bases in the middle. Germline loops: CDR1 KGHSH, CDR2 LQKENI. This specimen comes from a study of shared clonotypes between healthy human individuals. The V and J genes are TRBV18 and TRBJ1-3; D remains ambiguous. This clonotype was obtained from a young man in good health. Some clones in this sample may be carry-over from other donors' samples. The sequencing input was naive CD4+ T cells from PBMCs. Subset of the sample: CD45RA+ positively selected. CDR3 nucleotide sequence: TGTGCCAGCTCATCCGCGGTAAACACCATATATTTT. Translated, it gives CASSSAVNTIYF.